A single sample gave rise to the 24 T cell receptor beta chains below, sequenced in a study of PD-1 blockade in classical Hodgkin lymphoma. All patients relapsed after autologous stem cell transplantation, and brentuximab vedotin exposure varied. Sequencing was performed with immunoSEQ multiplex PCR; in TCRdb, only in-frame clones are kept and a portion is missing. The sample records approximately 98,000 clones, 89% being singletons. The material sequenced was peripheral blood mononuclear cells (PBMCs), taken before the second cycle of nivolumab. All receptors come from a human donor with classical Hodgkin lymphoma.

The chain employs TRBV25-1 and TRBJ2-5; TRBD1 might be the D (6 bases). V was clipped by 4 bases and J by 4 bases, with 13 bases between them. CDR3 length equals 14 residues. Germline-derived CDR1 and CDR2 are MGHDK and SYGVNS. The CDR3 region is CASSGARRGETQYF. The CDR3 region has the DNA TGTGCCAGCAGTGGGGCCCGCAGGGGAGAGACCCAGTACTTC.

This clone was seen more than once but under ten times. The chain links TRBV25-1 to TRBJ2-7, with 7 bases matching TRBD2. This CDR3 is built from 13 residues. J was trimmed by 6 bases and V by 5 bases; bases with no gene match: 7. Germline loops: CDR1 MGHDK, CDR2 SYGVNS. CDR3 bases: TGTGCCAGCAGTAAAAGGGAGGGAGGCGAGCAGTACTTC. Its translation is CASSKREGGEQYF.

This clone occurred once. This chain uses TRBV19 with TRBJ1-1; tentatively, D is TRBD1 (5 bases). This CDR3 has 17 residues. Germline CDR1 LNHDA, CDR2 SQIVND (reference sequence). The V and J ends lost 4 bases and 7 bases respectively, with 25 bases between them. The CDR3 DNA is TGTGCCAGTAGTACCCGGGGATGGACACAGATCACCTATGAAGCTTTCTTT. This gives the protein CASSTRGWTQITYEAFF.

V gene TRBV13 combines with J gene TRBJ1-6, with a possible D match to TRBD1 (6 bases). With 5 bases removed from V and 8 bases from J, the gap between germline ends came to 16 bases. The CDR3 covers 15 residues. Per the germline V gene, CDR1 is PRHDT and CDR2 is FYEKMQ (reference sequence). The chain's CDR3 is CASSTRKRGDSPLHF. The CDR3 DNA reads TGTGCCAGCAGCACGCGCAAGAGGGGGGATTCACCCCTCCACTTT.

CDR3 protein: CASSLPDRLSNEQFF. CDR3 nucleotides: TGTGCCAGCAGCTTACCCGACAGATTAAGCAATGAGCAGTTCTTC. The V call is TRBV7-9, the J call TRBJ2-1; D possibly corresponds to TRBD1 (5 bases). This CDR3 spans 15 amino acids. Trimming removed 2 bases at V and 6 bases at J, with 14 bases between. Germline V gene lookup returns CDR1 SEHNR and CDR2 FQNEAQ (reference sequence).

This chain links TRBV19 with TRBJ2-1; D is unclear. Between the trimmed V and J ends, which lost 2 bases and 1 base, there was a span of 9 bases. The germline CDR1 and CDR2 sequences are LNHDA and SQIVND (reference sequence). The CDR3 runs to 15 residues. CDR3 sequence reads: CASSISWGSYNEQFF. CDR3 bases: TGTGCCAGTAGTATAAGCTGGGGTTCCTACAATGAGCAGTTCTTC.

This rearrangement joins TRBV6-1 to TRBJ2-7, with D uncertain. V shed 0 bases and J shed 6 bases, with 9 bases lying between them. This CDR3 comprises 13 residues. Germline CDR1 reads MNHNS; CDR2 reads SASEGT. The CDR3 here is CASSEAGYGEQYF. The CDR3 DNA is TGTGCCAGCAGTGAAGCAGGGTATGGCGAGCAGTACTTC.

The CDR3 reads CAISVGTGAETQYF. The CDR3 DNA is TGTGCCATCAGTGTTGGGACAGGGGCAGAGACCCAGTACTTC. This chain joins TRBV10-3 and TRBJ2-5, with TRBD1 matching over 10 bases. The CDR3 covers 14 residues. Germline V lookup: CDR1 ENHRY, CDR2 SYGVKD. V was clipped by 4 bases and J by 4 bases; unmatched bases: 3.

The chain couples TRBV30 to TRBJ2-7, with 12 bases lining up with TRBD2. Germline-derived CDR1 and CDR2 are GTSNPN and SVGIG (reference sequence). V gave up 0 bases and J gave up 5 bases; unmatched junction bases: 14. The CDR3 has 18 amino acids. The DNA of the CDR3 is TGTGCCTGGAGTGTACTTCATAGCCGACTAGCGGGAGTCCACGAGCAGTACTTC. Translated: CAWSVLHSRLAGVHEQYF.

This rearrangement joins TRBV4-3 to TRBJ1-3; no firm D call. The V end was cut by 4 bases, the J end by 4 bases, with 14 bases between. The CDR3 spans 15 residues. Per germline, CDR1 LGHNA and CDR2 YSLEER. CDR3 sequence: CASSPTDAPGNTIYF. In DNA form, the CDR3 reads TGCGCCAGCAGCCCCACCGACGCCCCAGGAAACACCATATATTTT.

The CDR3 region has the DNA TGCGCCAGCAGCGGGGTAACTTCTAGCACAGATACGCAGTATTTT. This codes for CASSGVTSSTDTQYF. The chain couples TRBV5-1 to TRBJ2-3; D gene unclear. The CDR3 consists of 15 residues. Germline V lookup: CDR1 SGHRS, CDR2 YFSETQ. V was cut by 4 bases and J by 0 bases, with 12 bases left in between.

This chain uses TRBV5-1 with TRBJ2-2, with D tentatively TRBD1 or TRBD2 (6 bases each). Germline assignment: CDR1 SGHRS and CDR2 YFSETQ. V shed 7 bases and J shed 8 bases, with 18 bases lying between them. This CDR3 has 14 residues. In DNA, the CDR3 is TGCGCCAGCGCTTACCAACCGGGGGCGGGGGAGCTGTTTTTT. Its translation: CASAYQPGAGELFF.

DNA of the CDR3: TGTGCCAGCCGACTAGCGGGGGCCTACAATGAGCAGTTCTTC. Residues: CASRLAGAYNEQFF. The rearrangement joins TRBV25-1 to TRBJ2-1, with 12 bases lining up with TRBD2. With 8 bases clipped from V and 2 bases from J, the junction kept 1 base outside the gene matches. From germline, CDR1 is MGHDK and CDR2 SYGVNS. The length of the CDR3 is 14 residues. Looking up the rest from reference TRBV25-1 and TRBJ2-1 gives the full variable domain: EADIYQTPRYLVIGTGKKITLECSQTMGHDKMYWYQQDPGMELHLIHYSYGVNSTEKGDLSSESTVSRIRTEHFPLTLESARPSHTSQYLCASRLAGAYNEQFFGPGTRLTVL.

This clone was seen a single time. The rearrangement joins TRBV6-5 to TRBJ2-7; 12 nucleotides line up with TRBD2. Germline V gene lookup returns CDR1 MNHEY and CDR2 SVGAGI. CDR3 length equals 14 residues. After removal of 8 bases from V and 6 bases from J, the junction contained 8 bases not matched to a gene. The chain's CDR3 is CASHVLAGGGEQYF. Here the CDR3 DNA reads TGTGCCAGCCATGTACTAGCGGGAGGTGGCGAGCAGTACTTC.

The chain couples TRBV4-2 to TRBJ2-3, with TRBD2 identical over 9 bases. The CDR3 extends over 16 amino acids. J lost 4 bases, V lost 4 bases, and 9 bases had no gene match. CDR1 is LGHNA and CDR2 is YNFKEQ in the germline V gene. The CDR3, as DNA: TGTGCCAGCAGCCGAGAAAGCGGGAGGAGGGCAGATACGCAGTATTTT. The encoded protein is CASSRESGRRADTQYF.

This chain joins TRBV11-2 and TRBJ1-1; TRBD1 agrees at 9 bases. Germline trimming cut 4 bases from V and 0 bases from J; bases unmatched to any gene: 3. The CDR3 loop spans 15 amino acids. The germline V gene has CDR1 SGHAT and CDR2 FQNNGV. The CDR3 protein is CASSSRTGVNTEAFF. The CDR3 nucleotides read TGTGCCAGCAGCTCCCGGACAGGGGTGAACACTGAAGCTTTCTTT.

This clone was seen once. This sequence joins TRBV27 and TRBJ2-3, with 8 nucleotides matching TRBD1. This CDR3 has 15 residues. The V gene's germline CDR1 is MNHEY and CDR2 SMNVEV (reference sequence). V shed 2 bases and J 4 bases; nucleotides not matched to a gene: 5. The CDR3 DNA sequence: TGTGCCAGCAGTTTAGTTGCGGGACAGGCAGATACGCAGTATTTT. Translation: CASSLVAGQADTQYF.

The chain employs TRBV27 and TRBJ2-1; 13 nucleotides align to TRBD2. The ends lost 4 bases at V and 7 bases at J; junction bases unmatched: 4. Germline CDR1 reads MNHEY; CDR2 reads SMNVEV (reference sequence). This CDR3 comprises 15 residues. CDR3: CASSSGLAGLNEQFF. The CDR3 DNA sequence: TGTGCCAGCAGTTCGGGACTAGCGGGACTAAATGAGCAGTTCTTC.

The chain uses TRBV5-6 and TRBJ2-5, with TRBD2 as a possible D gene (5 bases). Between the trimmed V and J ends, which lost 0 bases and 6 bases, there was a span of 12 bases. This CDR3 has 14 residues. CDR1 and CDR2 from the germline V gene are SGHDT and YYEEEE. CDR3 amino acids: CASSLAGVRQTQYF. CDR3 nucleotide sequence: TGTGCCAGCAGCTTGGCCGGGGTGAGGCAGACCCAGTACTTC. Looking up the rest from reference TRBV5-6 and TRBJ2-5 gives the full variable domain: DAGVTQSPTHLIKTRGQQVTLRCSPKSGHDTVSWYQQALGQGPQFIFQYYEEEERQRGNFPDRFSGHQFPNYSSELNVNALLLGDSALYLCASSLAGVRQTQYFGPGTRLLVL.

The V and J genes are TRBV2 and TRBJ2-7; D is unresolved. This CDR3 has 11 residues. V gave up 4 bases and J gave up 10 bases, with 11 bases separating them. Germline V gives CDR1 SNHLY, CDR2 FYNNEI. CDR3 sequence: CASSGTVSQYF. As DNA, the CDR3 is TGTGCCAGCAGTGGTACAGTTTCCCAGTACTTC.

This clone is a singleton in its sample. The germline gene is not matched at one end of the junction; a read error may be the cause. The chain links TRBV11-2 to TRBJ2-3; TRBD2 matches 8 bases. The CDR3 runs 16 residues. From germline, CDR1 is SGHAT and CDR2 FQNNGV. CDR3 region: CASSLLSGAGTHTQYF. CDR3 bases: TGTGCCAGCAGCCTCCTTAGCGGGGCCGGCACACATACGCAGTATTTT.

V is TRBV7-9 and J is TRBJ1-5; 8 positions agree with TRBD1. The CDR3 is 15 residues long. Trimming took 5 bases from V and 3 from J; bases not matched to a gene: 6. In germline, CDR1 is SEHNR, CDR2 FQNEAQ (reference sequence). The chain's CDR3 is CASSPGQGNNQPQHF. The DNA for the CDR3 is TGTGCCAGCAGCCCTGGACAGGGCAACAATCAGCCCCAGCATTTT.

The chain is built from TRBV11-2 and TRBJ2-2; D not resolved. The germline gives CDR1 SGHAT, CDR2 FQNNGV. This CDR3 spans 12 amino acids. V lost 5 bases, J lost 7 bases, and 8 bases lay in between. The CDR3 sequence is CASSPLVGELFF. CDR3 DNA sequence: TGTGCCAGCAGCCCTTTAGTCGGGGAGCTGTTTTTT.

The genes are TRBV19 and TRBJ2-7, with 9 nucleotides matching TRBD2. V lost 1 base to trimming and J lost 2 bases; unmatched junction nucleotides: 3. The CDR3 is 15 residues long. Germline V lookup: CDR1 LNHDA, CDR2 SQIVND (reference sequence). CDR3: CASSIGLAGTYEQYF. Written as DNA, the CDR3 is TGTGCCAGTAGTATAGGGCTAGCGGGGACCTACGAGCAGTACTTC.